A single T cell receptor (beta chain) is shown here with its context. Its target is not known. The PCR made use of 60 Vbeta and 13 Jbeta primers. TCRdb keeps only in-frame clones here, not all; method: immunoSEQ multiplex PCR. The sample table includes around 65,000 clones. The data were obtained in a study of cytomegalovirus exposure and HLA in healthy donors. Study findings and constraints: A later analysis found TCR association rates differed by HLA locus, highest for DRB1 and lowest for HLA-C. An analysis was carried out at a later point. It showed that HLA-associated TCR beta chains were more clonally expanded than equally common non-associated chains. For most TCR sequences rarity was the rule, although some public TCRs occurred in many donors. The authors considered a cluster of highly shared sequence variants likely to be a sequencing artifact.

Germline CDR1 SGDLS, CDR2 YYNGEE. The CDR3 is 19 residues long. The ends lost 7 bases at V and 1 base at J; junction bases unmatched: 18. Sequencing input: PBMCs. This TCR was sampled from a man in his thirties or forties in good health and CMV-seropositive. The J gene is TRBJ2-3, the V gene TRBV9; 10 bases fit TRBD2. The CDR3 is CASSMRVAGGLTRTDTQYF. The DNA of the CDR3 is TGTGCCAGCTCCATGAGGGTAGCGGGAGGACTTACTCGCACAGATACGCAGTATTTT.